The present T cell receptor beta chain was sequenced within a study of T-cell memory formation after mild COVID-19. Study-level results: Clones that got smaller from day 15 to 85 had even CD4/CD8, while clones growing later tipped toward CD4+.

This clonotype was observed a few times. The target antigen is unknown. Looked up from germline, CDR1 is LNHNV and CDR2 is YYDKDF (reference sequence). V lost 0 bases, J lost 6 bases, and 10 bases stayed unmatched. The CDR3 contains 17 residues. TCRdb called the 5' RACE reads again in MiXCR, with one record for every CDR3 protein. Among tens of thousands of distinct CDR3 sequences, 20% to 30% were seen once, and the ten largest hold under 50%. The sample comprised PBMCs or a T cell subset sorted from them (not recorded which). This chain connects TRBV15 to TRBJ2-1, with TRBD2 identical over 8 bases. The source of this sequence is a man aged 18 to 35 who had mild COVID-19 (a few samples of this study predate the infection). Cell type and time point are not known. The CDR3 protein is CATSRDTLRGGVNEQFF. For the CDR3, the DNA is TGTGCCACCAGCAGAGATACCCTCCGGGGGGGTGTCAATGAGCAGTTCTTC.